Listed below are T cell receptor beta chains from one sample, sequenced in a study of T cells in localized non-small cell lung cancer. The assay was immunoSEQ multiplex PCR, and TCRdb's table has in-frame clones only and misses some. Of 75,000 to 80,000 clones listed, 75% to 85% are singletons. Sequenced material: peripheral blood, taken before any cancer treatment. The receptors were gathered from a female donor over 55 with stage I lung adenocarcinoma. CDR3s include the opening cysteine and the closing phenylalanine or tryptophan. The D gene is left open where the match is weak. A clone size is listed for some rows: how often the clone was seen (once, few, many), or a class if it is expanded.

clone size	D gene	V gene	J gene	CDR3 protein	CDR3 DNA
.	TRBD2	TRBV6-1	TRBJ2-7	CASRQTGTSGEQYF	TGTGCCAGCAGACAAACCGGGACTAGCGGCGAGCAGTACTTC
.	TRBD2	TRBV5-1	TRBJ2-3	CASSLVTSGGAGDTQYF	TGCGCCAGCAGCTTGGTAACTAGCGGGGGGGCCGGAGATACGCAGTATTTT
few	.	TRBV5-1	TRBJ1-4	CASSSTKGVGEKLFF	TGCGCCAGCAGCTCTACAAAGGGGGTGGGTGAAAAACTGTTTTTT
.	TRBD2	TRBV2	TRBJ2-3	CAGRELGAGGGDTQYF	TGTGCCGGGAGGGAACTAGGAGCGGGTGGGGGAGATACGCAGTATTTT
.	.	TRBV11-1	TRBJ2-7	CASSPGDYEQYF	TGTGCCAGCAGCCCCGGGGATTACGAGCAGTACTTC
.	TRBD1	TRBV27	TRBJ2-5	CASSPLGTGETQYF	TGTGCCAGCAGCCCCTTAGGGACAGGGGAGACCCAGTACTTC
few	.	TRBV10-3	TRBJ1-4	CAISEPDEKLFF	TGTGCCATCAGTGAGCCGGATGAAAAACTGTTTTTT
.	.	TRBV5-6	TRBJ2-7	CASSLGPGRWARRTYEQYF	TGTGCCAGCAGCTTGGGCCCGGGACGCTGGGCCAGACGTACCTACGAGCAGTACTTC
.	.	TRBV25-1	TRBJ1-2	CASSTEPYGYTF	TGTGCCAGCAGCACGGAACCATATGGCTACACCTTC
.	TRBD1	TRBV12-5	TRBJ1-2	CARDRREGKAGYTF	TGTGCTAGGGACAGGAGGGAGGGAAAGGCTGGCTACACCTTC
many	TRBD2	TRBV4-3	TRBJ2-2	CASSQVPGLANTGELFF	TGCGCCAGCAGCCAAGTCCCGGGACTAGCGAACACCGGGGAGCTGTTTTTT
.	.	TRBV30	TRBJ1-2	CAWSPGSAYYGYTF	TGTGCCTGGAGTCCTGGTTCGGCGTACTATGGCTACACCTTC
.	TRBD1	TRBV2	TRBJ1-1	CASIQDRGTEAFF	TGTGCCAGCATCCAGGACAGGGGCACTGAAGCTTTCTTT
.	.	TRBV4-2	TRBJ2-2	CASSQDTAPGELFF	TGTGCCAGCAGCCAAGATACTGCCCCCGGGGAGCTGTTTTTT
.	.	TRBV7-9	TRBJ1-2	CASSLGGDGYTF	TGTGCCAGCAGCTTAGGAGGGGACGGCTACACCTTC
.	TRBD1	TRBV6-5	TRBJ2-7	CASSYKGQGSWQYF	TGTGCCAGCAGTTACAAGGGACAGGGGAGCTGGCAGTACTTC
.	.	TRBV19	TRBJ1-5	CASSTRANQPQHF	TGTGCCAGTAGTACCAGGGCCAATCAGCCCCAGCATTTT
.	.	TRBV5-1	TRBJ2-5	CASSSLVGDKETQYF	TGCGCCAGCAGCTCCCTCGTTGGGGATAAAGAGACCCAGTACTTC
.	.	TRBV7-6	TRBJ2-3	CASSPLEGTQYF	TGTGCCAGCAGCCCTCTAGAGGGTACGCAGTATTTT
.	TRBD1	TRBV5-1	TRBJ1-1	CASSLGTGSEAFF	TGCGCCAGCAGCTTGGGGACAGGGTCTGAAGCTTTCTTT
once	TRBD1	TRBV11-3	TRBJ2-2	CASSDRGTGELFF	TGTGCCAGCAGCGACAGGGGGACCGGGGAGCTGTTTTTT
.	.	TRBV4-1	TRBJ1-4	CASSQDFSFDSGKLFF	TGCGCCAGCAGCCAAGATTTCAGTTTCGATTCAGGAAAACTGTTTTTT
.	.	TRBV6-1	TRBJ1-2	CASSERDGRRSDGYTF	TGTGCCAGCAGTGAAAGGGATGGTAGGCGAAGCGATGGCTACACCTTC
.	TRBD2	TRBV5-4	TRBJ2-7	CASSPAGLAGGNEQYF	TGTGCCAGCAGCCCCGCGGGACTAGCGGGAGGTAACGAGCAGTACTTC
.	.	TRBV7-2	TRBJ2-3	CASSQMATTDTQYF	TGTGCCAGCAGCCAAATGGCCACCACAGATACGCAGTATTTT
.	.	TRBV6-5	TRBJ2-7	CASSYGQQIYEQYF	TGTGCCAGCAGTTACGGACAGCAGATCTACGAGCAGTACTTC
.	.	TRBV9	TRBJ2-1	CASSVGKGINEQFF	TGTGCCAGCAGCGTAGGCAAAGGGATCAATGAGCAGTTCTTC
.	TRBD1	TRBV6-6	TRBJ1-1	CASSSPGQGKTEAFF	TGTGCCAGCAGTTCACCCGGACAGGGAAAGACTGAAGCTTTCTTT
.	TRBD1	TRBV23-1	TRBJ1-4	CASSQSTTQGGRNEKLFF	TGCGCCAGCAGTCAATCGACGACCCAGGGGGGTAGAAATGAAAAACTGTTTTTT
.	.	TRBV10-2	TRBJ2-7	CASSWDRRGSYEQYF	TGCGCCAGCAGTTGGGACAGGCGGGGGTCCTACGAGCAGTACTTC
.	.	TRBV4-2	TRBJ1-2	CASSQDTGGASSGYTF	TGTGCCAGCAGCCAAGATACAGGCGGGGCGAGTAGCGGCTACACCTTC
.	TRBD1	TRBV7-3	TRBJ1-1	CASSLGTGLGVEAFF	TGTGCCAGCAGCTTAGGGACAGGGTTAGGGGTTGAAGCTTTCTTT
.	.	TRBV30	TRBJ2-2	CAWSSRQAGELFF	TGTGCCTGGTCGTCCCGCCAGGCCGGGGAGCTGTTTTTT